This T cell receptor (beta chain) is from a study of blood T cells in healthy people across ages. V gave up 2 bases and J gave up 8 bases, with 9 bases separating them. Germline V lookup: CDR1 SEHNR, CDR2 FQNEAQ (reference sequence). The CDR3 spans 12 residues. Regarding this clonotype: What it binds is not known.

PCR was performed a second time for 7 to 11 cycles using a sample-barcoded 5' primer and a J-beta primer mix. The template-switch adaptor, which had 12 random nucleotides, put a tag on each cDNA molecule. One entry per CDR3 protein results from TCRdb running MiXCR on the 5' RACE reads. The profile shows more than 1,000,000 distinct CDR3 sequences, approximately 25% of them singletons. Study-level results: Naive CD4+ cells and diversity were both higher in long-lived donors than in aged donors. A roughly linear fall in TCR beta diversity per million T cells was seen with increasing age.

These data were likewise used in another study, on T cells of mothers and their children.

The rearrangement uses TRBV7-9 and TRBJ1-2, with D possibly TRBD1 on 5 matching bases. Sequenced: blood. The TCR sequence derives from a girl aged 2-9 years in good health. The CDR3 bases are TGTGCCAGCAGCTTAATGGGGGAAGGCTACACCTTC. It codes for CASSLMGEGYTF.